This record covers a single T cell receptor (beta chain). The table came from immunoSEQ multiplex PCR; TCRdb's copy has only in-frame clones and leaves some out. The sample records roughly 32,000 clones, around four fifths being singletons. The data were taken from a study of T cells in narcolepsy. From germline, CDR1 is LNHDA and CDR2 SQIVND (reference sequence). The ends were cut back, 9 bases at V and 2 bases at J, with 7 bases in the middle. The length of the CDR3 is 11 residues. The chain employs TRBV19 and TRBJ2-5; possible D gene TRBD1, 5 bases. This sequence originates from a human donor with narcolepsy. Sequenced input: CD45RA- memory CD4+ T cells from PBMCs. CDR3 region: CASREQETQYF. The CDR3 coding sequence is TGTGCCAGCAGGGAACAAGAGACCCAGTACTTC.